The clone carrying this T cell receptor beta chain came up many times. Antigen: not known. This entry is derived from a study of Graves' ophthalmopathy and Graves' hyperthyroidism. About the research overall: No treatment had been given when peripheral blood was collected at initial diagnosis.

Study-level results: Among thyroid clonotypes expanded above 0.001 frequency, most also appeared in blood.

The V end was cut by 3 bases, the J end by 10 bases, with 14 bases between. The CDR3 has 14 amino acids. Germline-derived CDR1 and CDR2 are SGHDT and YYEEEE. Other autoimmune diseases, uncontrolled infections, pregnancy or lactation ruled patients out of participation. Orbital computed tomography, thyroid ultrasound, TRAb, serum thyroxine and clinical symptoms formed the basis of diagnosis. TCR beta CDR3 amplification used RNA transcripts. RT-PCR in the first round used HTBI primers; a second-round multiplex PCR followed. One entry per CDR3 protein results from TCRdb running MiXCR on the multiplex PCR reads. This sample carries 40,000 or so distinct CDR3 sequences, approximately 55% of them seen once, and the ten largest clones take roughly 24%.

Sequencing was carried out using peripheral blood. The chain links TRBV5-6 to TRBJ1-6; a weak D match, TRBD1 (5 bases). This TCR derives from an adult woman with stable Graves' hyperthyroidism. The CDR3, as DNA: TGTGCCAGCAGCTACGGGGACGGTAGCTCACCCCTCCACTTT. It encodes CASSYGDGSSPLHF.